Below are 26 T cell receptor beta chains sequenced from a single sample in a study of T cells after yellow fever vaccination. TCRdb called the 5' RACE reads again in MiXCR, with one record for every CDR3 protein. The sample lists 100,000 to 150,000 distinct CDR3 sequences; roughly 15% were seen once. The specimen was CD8+ T cells sorted from PBMCs, collected 5 days after the yellow fever booster vaccination. The receptors derive from a man younger than 30 who received the YFV17D yellow fever vaccine.

This chain connects TRBV28 to TRBJ2-7; TRBD2 is a possible D gene (6 bases). CDR1 and CDR2 from the germline V gene are MDHEN and SYDVKM. V was shortened by 2 bases and J by 5 bases, with 16 bases between the two germline ends. The CDR3 loop spans 15 amino acids. In DNA form, the CDR3 reads TGTGCCAGCAGTTTAACGATCGGGGGATCCAACGAGCAGTACTTC. Residues: CASSLTIGGSNEQYF.

J is TRBJ1-2 and V is TRBV2; 9 bases are shared with TRBD1. Germline values: CDR1 SNHLY, CDR2 FYNNEI. Germline trimming cut 7 bases from V and 0 bases from J; bases unmatched to any gene: 6. The CDR3 loop spans 15 amino acids. CDR3 DNA: TGTGCCAGCATGGACAGGGGTTATTCTAACTATGGCTACACCTTC. It codes for CASMDRGYSNYGYTF.

The rearrangement joins TRBV5-5 to TRBJ1-4; the match to TRBD1 covers 8 bases. In germline, CDR1 is SGHKS, CDR2 YYEKEE (reference sequence). This CDR3 spans 15 amino acids. J was trimmed by 6 bases and V by 4 bases; bases with no gene match: 8. The CDR3 DNA reads TGTGCCAGCAGCCCAGGACAGGGATTGGATGAAAAACTGTTTTTT. It codes for CASSPGQGLDEKLFF.

This clonotype has only a few counts. The chain couples TRBV7-2 to TRBJ2-1, with D maybe TRBD1 (5 bases). The germline V and J ends were trimmed by 1 base and 6 bases, with 13 bases remaining between them. The CDR3 consists of 15 residues. CDR1 is SGHTA, CDR2 FQGNSA, per germline. CDR3 amino acids: CASSLDPGSGNEQFF. As DNA, the CDR3 is TGTGCCAGCAGCTTAGATCCAGGGTCCGGCAATGAGCAGTTCTTC.

A few counts support this clonotype. CDR3 nucleotides: TGCAGCGTTGAAGCTCAGGGGAGCAGCAATGAGCAGTTCTTC. Its protein product is CSVEAQGSSNEQFF. The chain recombines TRBV29-1 with TRBJ2-1; maybe TRBD1 (6 bases). This CDR3 has 14 residues. Trimming stripped 1 base from V and 6 bases from J, with 13 bases between. CDR1 and CDR2 from the germline V gene are SQVTM and ANQGSEA.

This clonotype has more than one count but fewer than ten. The chain employs TRBV5-1 and TRBJ2-7, with 11 bases matching TRBD1. The germline V gene encodes CDR1 SGHRS and CDR2 YFSETQ. V lost 4 bases, J lost 0 bases, and 3 bases stayed unmatched. CDR3 size: 15 residues. CDR3 loop: CASSPGQGGSYEQYF. The CDR3 DNA reads TGCGCCAGCAGCCCGGGACAGGGGGGCTCCTACGAGCAGTACTTC.

This clonotype was seen at least ten times. This chain uses TRBV27 with TRBJ2-1; weak D call: TRBD1 (5 bases). Trimming stripped 2 bases from V and 5 bases from J, with 13 bases between. The germline V gene encodes CDR1 MNHEY and CDR2 SMNVEV (reference sequence). The CDR3 length is 15 residues. CDR3 DNA: TGTGCCAGCAGTTTAGGGCAGGGTCCCCACAATGAGCAGTTCTTC. Protein product: CASSLGQGPHNEQFF.

V and J are TRBV27 and TRBJ1-4, with 8 bases lining up with TRBD1. The CDR3 contains 13 residues. Germline lookup yields CDR1 MNHEY and CDR2 SMNVEV (reference sequence). Losses at the gene ends were 5 bases for V and 11 bases for J; bases not matched to a gene: 7. This CDR3 is CASSTRQGWKLFF. CDR3 sequence (DNA): TGTGCCAGCAGTACGCGACAGGGGTGGAAACTGTTTTTT.

V and J are TRBV14 and TRBJ2-5, with 9 bases fitting TRBD2. J gave up 0 bases and V 1 base, and 12 bases lay outside the gene matches. CDR1 and CDR2 (germline): SGHDN, FVKESK. The CDR3 runs 19 residues. CDR3 amino acids: CASSQGRLAGRRYQETQYF. The CDR3 nucleotides are TGTGCCAGCAGCCAAGGACGGCTAGCGGGGAGGCGGTACCAAGAGACCCAGTACTTC.

The gene calls are TRBV7-8 and TRBJ1-1, with a weak D call TRBD1 (5 bases). Trimming stripped 7 bases from V and 1 base from J, with 16 bases between. Per the germline V gene, CDR1 is SGHVS and CDR2 is FQNEAQ. The CDR3 runs 15 residues. The CDR3 sequence: CASKIEGLGNTEAFF. DNA of the CDR3: TGTGCCAGCAAAATCGAGGGACTGGGGAACACTGAAGCTTTCTTT.

This chain links TRBV20-1 with TRBJ2-7; either TRBD1 or TRBD2 may fit D (6 bases each). CDR3 length: 13 amino acids. Germline CDR1 is DFQATT and CDR2 is SNEGSKA (reference sequence). Trimming cost V 4 bases and J 3 bases, with 13 bases left between them. CDR3 DNA sequence: TGCAGTGCTAATAGAGGGGGACTCTACGAGCAGTACTTC. This encodes CSANRGGLYEQYF.

J is TRBJ2-1 and V is TRBV10-2; TRBD2 matches 13 bases. Losses at the gene ends were 8 bases for V and 9 bases for J; bases not matched to a gene: 13. Looked up from germline, CDR1 is WSHSY and CDR2 is SAAADI. The CDR3 covers 16 residues. The CDR3 loop is CASVSEPGLAGFEQFF. CDR3 nucleotide sequence: TGCGCCAGCGTAAGTGAGCCGGGACTAGCGGGGTTTGAGCAGTTCTTC.

This clonotype was counted a few times. The chain is built from TRBV27 and TRBJ1-2; 7 bases are a match to TRBD1. CDR3 length: 16 amino acids. The V gene's germline CDR1 is MNHEY and CDR2 SMNVEV (reference sequence). V lost 6 bases, J lost 1 base, and 11 bases stayed unmatched. CDR3 DNA: TGTGCCAGCAGCTCCTCGGGACAGCTTCTTAACTATGGCTACACCTTC. Translated, it gives CASSSSGQLLNYGYTF.

In its sample, this clonotype was seen many times. The genes are TRBV12-3 or TRBV12-4 and TRBJ2-2, with no clear D. The CDR3 runs 11 residues. Trimming took off 3 bases at V and 4 bases at J, with 0 bases between the two ends. The CDR3 DNA follows: TGTGCCAGCAGTTTCACCGGGGAGCTGTTTTTT. This gives the protein CASSFTGELFF.

V usage is TRBV4-3 and J usage is TRBJ2-3; D perhaps matches TRBD2 (6 bases). The CDR3 spans 17 residues. The germline V gene encodes CDR1 LGHNA and CDR2 YSLEER. The V end was cut by 0 bases, the J end by 1 base, with 14 bases between. The CDR3 reads CASSQDRATGGTDTQYF. The CDR3 nucleotides are TGCGCCAGCAGCCAAGATCGCGCAACGGGGGGCACAGATACGCAGTATTTT.

A few counts support this clonotype. V gene TRBV7-8 combines with J gene TRBJ1-2; 7 nucleotides align to TRBD1. The V gene's germline CDR1 is SGHVS and CDR2 FQNEAQ. V lost 4 bases and J lost 5; bases outside the gene matches: 7. The length of the CDR3 is 14 residues. CDR3 residues: CASSSTTGDYGYTF. CDR3 sequence (DNA): TGTGCCAGCAGCTCTACCACAGGGGATTATGGCTACACCTTC.

This clonotype was seen a few times. The rearrangement links TRBV6-5 to TRBJ2-1; no definite D call. Trimming pared 4 bases from V and 3 bases from J, leaving 7 bases between. The CDR3 is made up of 13 amino acids. Looked up from germline, CDR1 is MNHEY and CDR2 is SVGAGI. The CDR3 region has the DNA TGTGCCAGCAGTTCGGACCACTACAATGAGCAGTTCTTC. Translating gives CASSSDHYNEQFF.

The chain recombines TRBV29-1 with TRBJ2-5; 11 bases line up with TRBD1. V trimming: 1 base; J trimming: 2 bases; junction bases outside the gene matches: 3. CDR1 and CDR2 (germline): SQVTM, ANQGSEA. This CDR3 spans 15 amino acids. The CDR3 here is CSVEGGTGGQETQYF. The CDR3 DNA sequence: TGCAGCGTTGAAGGCGGGACAGGGGGACAAGAGACCCAGTACTTC.

This clonotype has only a few counts. This sequence joins TRBV4-2 and TRBJ2-2; tentatively, D is TRBD2 (5 bases). Germline loops: CDR1 LGHNA, CDR2 YNFKEQ. The CDR3 runs 15 residues. V dropped 0 bases and J dropped 5 bases, with 10 bases sitting between them. DNA for the CDR3: TGTGCCAGCAGCCAAGATGTAGGCGGGACCGGGGAGCTGTTTTTT. Translating it yields CASSQDVGGTGELFF.

The chain has TRBV5-1 and TRBJ1-1; 8 bases are shared with TRBD1. The ends lost 4 bases at V and 5 bases at J; junction bases unmatched: 10. CDR1 and CDR2 (germline): SGHRS, YFSETQ. CDR3 length: 15 residues. CDR3 DNA sequence: TGCGCCAGCAGCGACAAGCTCCAGGGGGCTACTGAAGCTTTCTTT. This translates into CASSDKLQGATEAFF.

Only a few counts were recorded for this clonotype. This rearrangement joins TRBV6-5 to TRBJ1-6, with no clear D. Germline CDR1 and CDR2: MNHEY and SVGAGI. This CDR3 has 15 amino acids. Trimming shortened V by 2 bases and J by 3 bases, and 8 bases separated the two germline ends. The CDR3 here is CASSYVGDYNSPLHF. CDR3 DNA sequence: TGTGCCAGCAGTTACGTCGGGGACTATAATTCACCCCTCCACTTT.

This clonotype came up a few times. V is TRBV28 and J is TRBJ2-2; D may be TRBD1 (5 bases). The CDR3 is 17 amino acids. Germline loops: CDR1 MDHEN, CDR2 SYDVKM. Deletions cut 3 bases from V and 3 bases from J, with 17 bases between. CDR3 nucleotide sequence: TGTGCCAGCAGTTTCCCGGACATCCGTCCTTACACCGGGGAGCTGTTTTTT. This gives the protein CASSFPDIRPYTGELFF.

This clonotype was detected many times. The rearrangement links TRBV29-1 to TRBJ2-3, with 13 bases fitting TRBD2. The CDR3 covers 15 residues. The V segment lost 0 bases and the J segment 4 bases; nucleotides outside the gene matches: 1. CDR1 and CDR2 from the germline V gene are SQVTM and ANQGSEA. The chain's CDR3 is CSVEDGLAGADTQYF. CDR3 DNA: TGCAGCGTTGAAGATGGACTAGCGGGGGCAGATACGCAGTATTTT.

V gene TRBV5-6 combines with J gene TRBJ2-7; D perhaps matches TRBD2 (6 bases). Germline CDR1 SGHDT, CDR2 YYEEEE. The CDR3 length is 13 residues. The V end was cut by 2 bases, the J end by 4 bases, with 10 bases between. CDR3 in DNA: TGTGCCAGCAGCTTTAAGACTAGTTACGAGCAGTACTTC. Translated, it gives CASSFKTSYEQYF.

The sample holds a few counts of this clonotype. The V and J genes are TRBV24-1 and TRBJ2-3; weak D call: TRBD2 (5 bases). V lost 5 bases, J lost 0 bases, and 11 bases lay in between. Germline V gene data show CDR1 as KGHDR and CDR2 as SFDVKD. The CDR3 consists of 15 residues. For the CDR3, the DNA is TGTGCCACCAGTGGCAGCGGAGCTAGCACAGATACGCAGTATTTT. Translated, it gives CATSGSGASTDTQYF.

The chain uses TRBV7-9 and TRBJ2-7; TRBD1 is a possible D gene (6 bases). Germline-derived CDR1 and CDR2 are SEHNR and FQNEAQ (reference sequence). CDR3 length: 13 residues. V lost 6 bases, J lost 0 bases, and 9 bases lay in between. DNA of the CDR3: TGTGCCAGCAGTTGGACAGCCTCCTACGAGCAGTACTTC. It encodes CASSWTASYEQYF.